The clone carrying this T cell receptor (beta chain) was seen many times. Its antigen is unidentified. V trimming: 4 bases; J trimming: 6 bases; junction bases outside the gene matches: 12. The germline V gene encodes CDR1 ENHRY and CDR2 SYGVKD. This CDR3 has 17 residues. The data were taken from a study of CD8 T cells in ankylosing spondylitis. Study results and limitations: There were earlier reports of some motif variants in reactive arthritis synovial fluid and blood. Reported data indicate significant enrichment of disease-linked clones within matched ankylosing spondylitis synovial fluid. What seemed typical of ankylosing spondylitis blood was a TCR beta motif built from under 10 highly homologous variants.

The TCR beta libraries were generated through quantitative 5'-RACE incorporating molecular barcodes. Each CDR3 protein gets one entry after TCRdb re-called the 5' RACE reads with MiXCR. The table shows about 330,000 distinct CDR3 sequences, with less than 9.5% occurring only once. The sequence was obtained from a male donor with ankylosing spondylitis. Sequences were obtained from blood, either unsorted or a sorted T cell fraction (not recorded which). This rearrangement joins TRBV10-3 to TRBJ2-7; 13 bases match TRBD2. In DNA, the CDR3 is TGTGCCATCAGTGGGGAGCGGACTAGCGGGAGTTTTCGCGAGCAGTACTTC. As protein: CAISGERTSGSFREQYF.